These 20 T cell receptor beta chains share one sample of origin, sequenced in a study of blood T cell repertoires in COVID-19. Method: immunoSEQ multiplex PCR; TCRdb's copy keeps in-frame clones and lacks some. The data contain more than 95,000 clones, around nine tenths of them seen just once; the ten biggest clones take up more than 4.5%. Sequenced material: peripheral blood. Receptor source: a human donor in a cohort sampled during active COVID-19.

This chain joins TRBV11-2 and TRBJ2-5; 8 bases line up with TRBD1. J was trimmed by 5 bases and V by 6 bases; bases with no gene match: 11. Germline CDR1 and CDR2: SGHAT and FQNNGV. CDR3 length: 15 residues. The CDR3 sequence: CASSRLDRVFETQYF. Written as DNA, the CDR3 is TGTGCCAGCAGTCGCCTGGACAGGGTCTTCGAGACCCAGTACTTC.

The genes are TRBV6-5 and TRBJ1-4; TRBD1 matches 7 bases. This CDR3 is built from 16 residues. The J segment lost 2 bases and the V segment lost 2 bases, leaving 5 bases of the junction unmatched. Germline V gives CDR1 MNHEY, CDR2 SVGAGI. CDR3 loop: CASSYNRGKTNEKLFF. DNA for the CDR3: TGTGCCAGCAGTTACAACAGGGGCAAGACTAATGAAAAACTGTTTTTT.

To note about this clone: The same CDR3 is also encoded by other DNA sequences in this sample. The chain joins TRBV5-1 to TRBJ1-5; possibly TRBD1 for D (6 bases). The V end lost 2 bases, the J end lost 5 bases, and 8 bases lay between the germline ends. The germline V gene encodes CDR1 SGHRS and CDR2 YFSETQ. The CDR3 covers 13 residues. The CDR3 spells CASSLNRDQPQHF. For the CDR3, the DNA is TGCGCCAGCAGCTTAAACAGGGATCAGCCCCAGCATTTT.

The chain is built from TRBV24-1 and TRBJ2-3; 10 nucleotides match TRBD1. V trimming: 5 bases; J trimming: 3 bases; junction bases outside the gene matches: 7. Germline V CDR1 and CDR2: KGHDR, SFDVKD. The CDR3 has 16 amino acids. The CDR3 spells CATSGRDRGLTDTQYF. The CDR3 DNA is TGTGCCACCAGTGGACGGGACAGGGGTTTGACAGATACGCAGTATTTT.

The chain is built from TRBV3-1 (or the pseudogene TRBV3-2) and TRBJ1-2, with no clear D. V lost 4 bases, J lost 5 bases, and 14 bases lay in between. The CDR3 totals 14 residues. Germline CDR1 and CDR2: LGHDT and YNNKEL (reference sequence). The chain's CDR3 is CASSPTREAYGYTF. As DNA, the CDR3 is TGTGCCAGCAGCCCTACGAGGGAGGCTTATGGCTACACCTTC.

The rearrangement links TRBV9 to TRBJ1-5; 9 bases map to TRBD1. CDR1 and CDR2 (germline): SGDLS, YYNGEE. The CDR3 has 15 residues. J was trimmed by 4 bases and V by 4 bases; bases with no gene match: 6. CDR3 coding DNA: TGTGCCAGCAGCCCGGGACAGGGTACAAATCAGCCCCAGCATTTT. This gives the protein CASSPGQGTNQPQHF.

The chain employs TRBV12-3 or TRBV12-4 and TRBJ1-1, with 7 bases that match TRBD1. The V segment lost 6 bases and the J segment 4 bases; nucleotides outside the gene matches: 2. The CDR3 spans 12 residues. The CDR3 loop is CASRAGGTEAFF. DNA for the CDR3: TGTGCCAGCAGGGCAGGGGGCACTGAAGCTTTCTTT.

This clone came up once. CDR3 bases: TGTGCCAGCAGCCCACCGGGGGGACTAGCGGGAGTTAGGTCCGGGGAGCTGTTTTTT. The encoded protein is CASSPPGGLAGVRSGELFF. The V and J genes are TRBV21-1 and TRBJ2-2; the table calls TRBD2, which could not be checked here. TRBV21-1 is labeled a pseudogene. The CDR3 extends over 19 amino acids.

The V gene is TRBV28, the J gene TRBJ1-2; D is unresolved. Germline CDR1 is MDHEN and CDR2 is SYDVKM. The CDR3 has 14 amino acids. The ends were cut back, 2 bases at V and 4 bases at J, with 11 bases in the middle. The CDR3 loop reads CASSLPLEGYGYTF. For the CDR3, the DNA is TGTGCCAGCAGTTTACCTCTCGAGGGCTATGGCTACACCTTC.

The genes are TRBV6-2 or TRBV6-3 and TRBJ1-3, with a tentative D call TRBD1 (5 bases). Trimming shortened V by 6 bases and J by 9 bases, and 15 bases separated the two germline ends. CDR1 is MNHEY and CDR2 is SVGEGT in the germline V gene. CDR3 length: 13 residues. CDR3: CASSTGPGATIYF. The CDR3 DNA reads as TGTGCCAGCAGCACAGGTCCTGGCGCCACCATATATTTT.

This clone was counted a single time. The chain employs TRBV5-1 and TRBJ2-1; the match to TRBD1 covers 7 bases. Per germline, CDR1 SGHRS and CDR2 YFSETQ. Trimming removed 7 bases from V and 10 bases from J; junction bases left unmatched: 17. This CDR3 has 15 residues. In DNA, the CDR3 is TGCGCCAGCGGACCCGGACAGGCTTCGTCGGGGGAGCAGTTCTTC. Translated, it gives CASGPGQASSGEQFF.

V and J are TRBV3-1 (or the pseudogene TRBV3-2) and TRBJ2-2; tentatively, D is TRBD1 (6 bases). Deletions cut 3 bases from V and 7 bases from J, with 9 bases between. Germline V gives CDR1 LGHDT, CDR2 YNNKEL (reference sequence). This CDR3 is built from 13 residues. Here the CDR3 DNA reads TGTGCCAGCAGCCAGACGGACAGCGGGGAGCTGTTTTTT. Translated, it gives CASSQTDSGELFF.

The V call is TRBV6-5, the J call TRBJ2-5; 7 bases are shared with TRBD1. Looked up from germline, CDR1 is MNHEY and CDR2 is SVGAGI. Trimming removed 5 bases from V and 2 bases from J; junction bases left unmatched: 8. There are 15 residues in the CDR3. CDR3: CASSRGQGVQETQYF. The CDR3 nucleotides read TGTGCCAGCAGTAGAGGGCAGGGGGTGCAAGAGACCCAGTACTTC.

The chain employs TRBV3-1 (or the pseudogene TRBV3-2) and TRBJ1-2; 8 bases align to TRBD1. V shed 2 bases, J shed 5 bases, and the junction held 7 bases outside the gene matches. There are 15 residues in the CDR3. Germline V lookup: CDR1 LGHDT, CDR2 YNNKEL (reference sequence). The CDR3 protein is CASSQWIRGRYGYTF. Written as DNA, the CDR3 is TGTGCCAGCAGCCAATGGATCAGGGGGCGGTATGGCTACACCTTC.

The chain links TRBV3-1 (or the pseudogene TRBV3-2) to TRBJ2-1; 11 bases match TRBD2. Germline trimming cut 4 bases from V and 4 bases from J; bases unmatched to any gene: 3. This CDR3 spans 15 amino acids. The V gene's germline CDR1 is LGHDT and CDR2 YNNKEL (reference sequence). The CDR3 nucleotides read TGTGCCAGCAGCCCAACTAGCGGGAGTTACAATGAGCAGTTCTTC. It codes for CASSPTSGSYNEQFF.

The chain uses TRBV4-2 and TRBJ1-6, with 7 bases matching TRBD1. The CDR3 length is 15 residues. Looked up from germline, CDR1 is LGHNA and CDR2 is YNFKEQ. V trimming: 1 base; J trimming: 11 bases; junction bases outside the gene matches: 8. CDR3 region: CASSQGTGAITPLHF. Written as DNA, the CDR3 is TGTGCCAGCAGCCAAGGGACAGGCGCTATAACACCCCTCCACTTT.

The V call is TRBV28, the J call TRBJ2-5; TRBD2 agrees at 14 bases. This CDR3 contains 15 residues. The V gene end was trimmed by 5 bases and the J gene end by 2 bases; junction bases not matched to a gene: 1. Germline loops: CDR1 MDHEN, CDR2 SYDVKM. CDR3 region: CASSRTSGRQETQYF. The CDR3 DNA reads TGTGCCAGCAGTCGGACTAGCGGGAGGCAAGAGACCCAGTACTTC.

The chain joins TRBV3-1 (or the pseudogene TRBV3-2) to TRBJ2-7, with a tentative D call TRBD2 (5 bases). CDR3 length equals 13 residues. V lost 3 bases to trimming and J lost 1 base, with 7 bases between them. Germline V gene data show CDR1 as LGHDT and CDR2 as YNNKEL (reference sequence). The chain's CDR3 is CASSHGVSYEQYF. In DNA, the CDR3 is TGTGCCAGCAGCCACGGGGTTTCCTACGAGCAGTACTTC.

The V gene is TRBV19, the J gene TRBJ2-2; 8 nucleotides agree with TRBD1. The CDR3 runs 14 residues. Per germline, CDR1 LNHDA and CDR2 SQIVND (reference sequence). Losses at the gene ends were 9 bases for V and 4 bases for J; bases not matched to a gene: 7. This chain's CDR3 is CASGDRPRTGELFF. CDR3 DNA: TGTGCCAGCGGGGACAGGCCTCGCACCGGGGAGCTGTTTTTT.

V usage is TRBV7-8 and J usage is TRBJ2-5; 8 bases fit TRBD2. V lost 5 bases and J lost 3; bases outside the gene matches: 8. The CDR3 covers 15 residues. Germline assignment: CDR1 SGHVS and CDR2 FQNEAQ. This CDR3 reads CASSGAGLGEETQYF. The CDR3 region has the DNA TGTGCCAGCAGCGGTGCGGGACTAGGGGAAGAGACCCAGTACTTC.